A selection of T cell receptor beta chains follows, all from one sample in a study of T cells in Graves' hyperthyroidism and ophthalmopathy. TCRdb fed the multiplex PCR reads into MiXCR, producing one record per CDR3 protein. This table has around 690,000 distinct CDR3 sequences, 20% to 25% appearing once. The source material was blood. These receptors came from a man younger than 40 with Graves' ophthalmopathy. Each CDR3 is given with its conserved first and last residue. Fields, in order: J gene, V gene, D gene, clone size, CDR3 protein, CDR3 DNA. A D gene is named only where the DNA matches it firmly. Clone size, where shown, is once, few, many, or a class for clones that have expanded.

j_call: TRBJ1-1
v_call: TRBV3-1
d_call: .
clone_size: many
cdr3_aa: CASSQAGVDTEAFF
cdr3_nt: TGTGCCAGCAGCCAGGCCGGAGTAGACACTGAAGCTTTCTTT

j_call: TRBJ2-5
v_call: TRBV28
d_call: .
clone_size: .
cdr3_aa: CASSNGAVQETQYF
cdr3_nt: TGTGCCAGCTCTAACGGGGCAGTCCAAGAGACCCAGTACTTC

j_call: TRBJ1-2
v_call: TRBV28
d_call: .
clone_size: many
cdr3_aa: CASSSGSGNYGYTF
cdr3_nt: TGTGCCAGCAGTTCGGGCAGCGGAAACTATGGCTACACCTTC

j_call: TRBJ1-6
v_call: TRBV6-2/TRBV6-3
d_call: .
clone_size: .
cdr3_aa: CASHPGGNAPLHF
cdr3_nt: TGTGCCAGCCATCCGGGGGGTAACGCACCCCTCCACTTT

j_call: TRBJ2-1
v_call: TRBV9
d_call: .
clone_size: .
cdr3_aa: CASSVEQGYNEQFF
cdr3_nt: TGTGCCAGCAGCGTAGAACAGGGCTACAATGAGCAGTTCTTC

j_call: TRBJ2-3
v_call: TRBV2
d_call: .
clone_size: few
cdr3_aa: CASSGQAKRWEDTQYF
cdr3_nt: TGTGCCAGCAGTGGACAGGCAAAAAGGTGGGAAGATACGCAGTATTTT

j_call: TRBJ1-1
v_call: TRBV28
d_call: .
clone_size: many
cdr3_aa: CASSGPLVPRFGTEAFF
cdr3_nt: TGTGCCAGCTCGGGGCCTCTGGTCCCCCGGTTTGGCACTGAAGCTTTCTTT

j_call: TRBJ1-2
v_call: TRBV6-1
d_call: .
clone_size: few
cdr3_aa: CASKLQQGTRYGYTF
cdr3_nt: TGTGCCTCCAAACTACAGCAGGGGACGCGCTATGGCTACACCTTC

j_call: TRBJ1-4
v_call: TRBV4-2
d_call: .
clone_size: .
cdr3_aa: CASSQDRSGLKGTNEKLFF
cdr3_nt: TGTGCCAGCAGCCAAGATCGGTCCGGGTTGAAGGGGACTAATGAAAAACTGTTTTTT

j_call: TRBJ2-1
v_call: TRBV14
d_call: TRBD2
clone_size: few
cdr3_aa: CASSELAASYNEQFF
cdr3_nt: TGTGCCAGCAGCGAGCTAGCGGCCTCCTACAATGAGCAGTTCTTC

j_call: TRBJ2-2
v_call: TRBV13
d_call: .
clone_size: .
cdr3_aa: CASSPGRAGESATGELFF
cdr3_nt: TGTGCCAGCAGCCCGGGTCGGGCAGGAGAGAGTGCCACCGGGGAGCTGTTTTTT

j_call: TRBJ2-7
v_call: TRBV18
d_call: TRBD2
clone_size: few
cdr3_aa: CASSQGLAVYEQYF
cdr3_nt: TGTGCCAGCTCCCAGGGCCTAGCGGTATACGAGCAGTACTTC

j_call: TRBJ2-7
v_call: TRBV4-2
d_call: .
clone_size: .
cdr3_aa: CASSQKGSGNEQYF
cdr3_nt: TGTGCCAGCAGCCAAAAGGGGTCGGGGAACGAGCAGTACTTC

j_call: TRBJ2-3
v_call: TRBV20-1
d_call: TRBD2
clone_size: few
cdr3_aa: CSARAGVTSADTQYF
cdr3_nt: TGCAGTGCTAGAGCGGGAGTAACTAGCGCAGATACGCAGTATTTT

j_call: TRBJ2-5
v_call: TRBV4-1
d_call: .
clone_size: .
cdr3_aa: CVLSPYKETQYF
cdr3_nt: TGCGTACTCTCGCCTTATAAGGAGACCCAGTACTTC

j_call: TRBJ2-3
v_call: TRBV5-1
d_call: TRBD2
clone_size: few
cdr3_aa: CASSLGGGLEDTQYF
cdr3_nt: TGCGCCAGCAGCTTGGGGGGAGGGCTCGAAGATACGCAGTATTTT

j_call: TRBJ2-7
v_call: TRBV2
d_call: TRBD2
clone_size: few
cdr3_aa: CASREGLAGAYEQYF
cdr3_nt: TGTGCCAGCAGGGAGGGACTAGCGGGAGCCTACGAGCAGTACTTC

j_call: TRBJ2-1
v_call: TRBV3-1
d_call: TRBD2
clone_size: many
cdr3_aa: CASSQGLAELYNEQFF
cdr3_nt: TGTGCCAGCAGCCAAGGACTAGCGGAACTCTACAATGAGCAGTTCTTC

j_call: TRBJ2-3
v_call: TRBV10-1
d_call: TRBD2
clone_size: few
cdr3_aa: CASSESRTSGPDTQYF
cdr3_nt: TGCGCCAGCAGTGAGTCCCGGACTAGCGGTCCAGATACGCAGTATTTT

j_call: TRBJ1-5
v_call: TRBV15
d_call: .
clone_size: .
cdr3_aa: CATSRDRVAGEEPQHF
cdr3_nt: TGTGCCACCAGCAGAGACAGGGTCGCAGGCGAGGAGCCCCAGCATTTT